This is a list of T cell receptor beta chains from one sample in a study of blood T cell repertoires in COVID-19. Clones were read by immunoSEQ multiplex PCR, and TCRdb kept only the in-frame ones, dropping some. The sample includes approximately 210,000 clones, about nine tenths of them seen just once. The sample consisted of peripheral blood. Every receptor here comes from a woman aged 40 to 55 with acute or convalescent COVID-19. CDR3s include the opening cysteine and the closing phenylalanine or tryptophan. D genes are given only for firm matches. Clone size appears in some rows only: once, few, many, or a class for an expanded clone.

clone_size d_call j_call v_call cdr3_aa cdr3_nt
NA NA TRBJ1-4 TRBV18 CASSLGQSVGEKLFF TGTGCCAGCTCACTCGGACAGTCGGTCGGTGAAAAACTGTTTTTT
NA NA TRBJ1-2 TRBV18 CASSPTGNYGYTF TGTGCCAGCTCACCAACAGGGAACTATGGCTACACCTTC
once TRBD2 TRBJ2-5 TRBV5-5 CASSLVLAGGQETQYF TGTGCCAGCAGCTTGGTACTAGCGGGGGGGCAGGAGACCCAGTACTTC
NA NA TRBJ1-2 TRBV7-6 CASSPEDDRHAYGYTF TGTGCCAGCAGCCCCGAAGACGACAGACATGCTTATGGCTACACCTTC
NA NA TRBJ2-1 TRBV6-1 CASSSGHRSYNEQFF TGTGCCAGCAGTTCCGGACACCGCTCCTACAATGAGCAGTTCTTC
NA NA TRBJ2-1 TRBV4-1 CASSPRGGLVNEQFF TGCGCCAGCAGCCCAAGGGGAGGTTTGGTCAATGAGCAGTTCTTC
NA NA TRBJ1-6 TRBV19 CASTRGGETNSPLHF TGTGCCAGTACCCGGGGGGGGGAGACTAATTCACCCCTCCACTTT
NA NA TRBJ1-5 TRBV30 CAWSRQDNQPQHF TGTGCCTGGAGTCGACAGGACAATCAGCCCCAGCATTTT
once NA TRBJ1-1 TRBV20-1 CSASPGFGGDTEAFF TGCAGTGCTAGTCCGGGTTTCGGCGGGGACACTGAAGCTTTCTTT
NA TRBD1 TRBJ1-1 TRBV18 CASSPRQGPNTEAFF TGTGCCAGCTCACCCCGACAGGGCCCTAACACTGAAGCTTTCTTT
once NA TRBJ2-5 TRBV7-2 CASSVRSTRLETQYF TGTGCCAGCAGCGTCCGATCGACTAGATTGGAGACCCAGTACTTC
NA NA TRBJ1-1 TRBV6-2/TRBV6-3 CASSYGAGGEAFF TGTGCCAGCAGTTACGGGGCCGGAGGGGAAGCTTTCTTT
NA TRBD1 TRBJ1-1 TRBV19 CATMSDRVYTEAFF TGTGCCACTATGTCCGACAGGGTGTACACTGAAGCTTTCTTT
NA TRBD1 TRBJ1-2 TRBV6-6 CASSRRTGLVNNGYTF TGTGCCAGCAGTCGACGGACAGGCTTGGTTAATAATGGCTACACCTTC
NA NA TRBJ1-1 TRBV5-4 CASSLGGSNTEAFF TGTGCCAGCAGCTTGGGAGGGTCGAACACTGAAGCTTTCTTT
NA NA TRBJ1-6 TRBV4-1 CASSQEVTSINSPLHF TGCGCCAGCAGCCAAGAAGTGACAAGTATCAATTCACCCCTCCACTTT
NA TRBD2 TRBJ2-3 TRBV2 CASSPYLTSGYTDTQYF TGTGCCAGCAGTCCCTATCTGACTAGCGGATACACAGATACGCAGTATTTT
NA TRBD1 TRBJ1-5 TRBV5-6 CASSWGQGGNQPQHF TGTGCCAGCAGCTGGGGACAGGGAGGCAATCAGCCCCAGCATTTT
NA NA TRBJ1-1 TRBV10-3 CAISESAFMNTEAFF TGTGCCATCAGTGAGTCGGCATTCATGAACACTGAAGCTTTCTTT
NA NA TRBJ1-2 TRBV15 CATSRDPGYGYTF TGTGCCACCAGCAGAGACCCAGGCTATGGCTACACCTTC
NA TRBD2 TRBJ2-3 TRBV19 CASSSPGRAHSTDTQYF TGTGCCAGTAGTAGTCCCGGGAGGGCCCATAGCACAGATACGCAGTATTTT
NA TRBD2 TRBJ2-3 TRBV5-1 CASSLVGLRTDTQYF TGCGCCAGCAGCTTGGTGGGACTACGCACAGATACGCAGTATTTT
NA TRBD1 TRBJ1-6 TRBV3-1/TRBV3-2 CASSPEADRSSDNSPLHF TGTGCCAGCAGCCCCGAAGCGGACAGGAGCTCCGACAATTCACCCCTCCACTTT
NA NA TRBJ2-3 TRBV2 CATEQGYPSTDTQYF TGTGCCACCGAGCAGGGCTACCCAAGCACAGATACGCAGTATTTT
NA NA TRBJ2-1 TRBV11-2 CASSAGVYPYNEQFF TGTGCCAGCAGCGCCGGGGTCTACCCATACAATGAGCAGTTCTTC
NA NA TRBJ1-5 TRBV6-1 CASSETGFGGPQHF TGTGCCAGCAGTGAAACCGGGTTCGGTGGGCCCCAGCATTTT
NA TRBD1 TRBJ1-6 TRBV27 CASSRTGGPSSYNSPLHF TGTGCCAGCAGTCGGACAGGGGGCCCGAGCTCCTATAATTCACCCCTCCACTTT
NA NA TRBJ1-2 TRBV6-5 CASYGSFRGYTF TGTGCCAGCTACGGTTCGTTTCGTGGCTACACCTTC
NA NA TRBJ1-1 TRBV21-1 CASGGRHPNTEAFF TGTGCCAGCGGGGGCCGACACCCGAACACTGAAGCTTTCTTT
NA NA TRBJ1-1 TRBV7-9 CASSLALQGRNTEAFF TGTGCCAGCAGCTTAGCTCTCCAGGGTCGCAACACTGAAGCTTTCTTT
NA TRBD2 TRBJ2-1 TRBV9 CASSVAGGVDPSSYNEQFF TGTGCCAGCAGCGTAGCCGGGGGGGTAGATCCTAGCTCCTACAATGAGCAGTTCTTC
NA TRBD1 TRBJ2-1 TRBV19 CASSVTGDLYNEQFF TGTGCCAGTAGTGTAACAGGGGACCTTTACAATGAGCAGTTCTTC